Presented here are 3 T cell receptor beta chains from one specimen sequenced in a study of resident and recirculating memory T cells in vitiligo. The method was immunoSEQ multiplex PCR; TCRdb's version includes in-frame clones alone and lacks a portion of them. The table records approximately 69,000 clones, approximately 90% of them present only once. Input material: blood. The receptors here all came from a male donor with vitiligo.

This chain joins TRBV7-9 and TRBJ2-4; 10 bases agree with TRBD1. V trimming: 1 base; J trimming: 14 bases; junction bases outside the gene matches: 5. Looked up from germline, CDR1 is SEHNR and CDR2 is FQNEAQ (reference sequence). The CDR3 extends over 13 amino acids. CDR3 loop: CASSLERQGAEYF. CDR3 nucleotide sequence: TGTGCCAGCAGCTTAGAGCGACAGGGGGCGGAGTACTTC. Based on the CDR3 plus reference TRBV7-9 and TRBJ2-4, the full variable domain is DTGVSQNPRHKITKRGQNVTFRCDPISEHNRLYWYRQTLGQGPEFLTYFQNEAQLEKSRLLSDRFSAERPKGSFSTLEIQRTEQGDSAMYLCASSLERQGAEYFGAGTRLSVL.

This chain uses TRBV4-2 with TRBJ1-2, with 8 bases fitting TRBD1. The length of the CDR3 is 16 residues. Trimming at V came to 3 bases and at J to 4 bases, leaving 10 bases not matched to a gene. Per the germline V gene, CDR1 is LGHNA and CDR2 is YNFKEQ. CDR3 DNA: TGTGCCAGCAGCCAGGAACCCGGTGGACAGGGCTATGGCTACACCTTC. Translation gives CASSQEPGGQGYGYTF.

This clone was seen just once. This chain uses TRBV27 with TRBJ2-7, with D possibly TRBD1 on 6 matching bases. Germline V gene sequence: CDR1 MNHEY, CDR2 SMNVEV (reference sequence). Trimming cost V 3 bases and J 1 base, with 7 bases left between them. The CDR3 has 13 residues. The CDR3 DNA reads as TGTGCCAGCAGTTTTCAGGGGTCCTACGAGCAGTACTTC. Protein: CASSFQGSYEQYF.